This T cell receptor beta chain is from a study of Ad26.COV2.S vaccination and SARS-CoV-2 variants. For the study at large: The vaccine Ad26.COV2.S was put into the muscle once, or twice with 56 days between.

A remark on this clone: The antigen remains undetermined.

V shed 3 bases and J shed 8 bases, with 14 bases lying between them. This CDR3 region has 13 residues. Germline CDR1 is SGHRS and CDR2 is YFSETQ. Study results and limitations: Reports say spike-specific CD8+ and CD4+ T cell responses covered substantial breadth after vaccination.

Treatment described: about 20 received Ad26.COV2.S at low or high dose, single or two shots; roughly five received placebo; per-sample allocation not given. It was on day 63 after the first vaccine or placebo injection that samples were taken. A Boston donor was an adult aged 18-55 years. As its vector, the vaccine had Ad26, which expressed Wuhan-strain SARS-CoV-2 spike. The protocol was immunoSEQ multiplex PCR, while the TCRdb copy is restricted to in-frame clones and leaves out a portion. In the table there are about 370,000 clones, roughly nine tenths of which are singletons. This sample comprised peripheral blood, obtained in a trial of Ad26.COV2.S vaccine versus placebo. The chain links TRBV5-1 to TRBJ1-1; TRBD1 might be the D (6 bases). This sequence was found in a person aged 18-65 years who received the Ad26.COV2.S COVID-19 vaccine or a placebo. CDR3 loop: CASSSQGLDEAFF. CDR3 in DNA: TGCGCCAGCAGCTCCCAGGGGCTAGACGAAGCTTTCTTT. The full variable domain, completed using reference TRBV5-1 and TRBJ1-1, is KAGVTQTPRYLIKTRGQQVTLSCSPISGHRSVSWYQQTPGQGLQFLFEYFSETQRNKGNFPGRFSGRQFSNSRSEMNVSTLELGDSALYLCASSSQGLDEAFFGQGTRLTVV.